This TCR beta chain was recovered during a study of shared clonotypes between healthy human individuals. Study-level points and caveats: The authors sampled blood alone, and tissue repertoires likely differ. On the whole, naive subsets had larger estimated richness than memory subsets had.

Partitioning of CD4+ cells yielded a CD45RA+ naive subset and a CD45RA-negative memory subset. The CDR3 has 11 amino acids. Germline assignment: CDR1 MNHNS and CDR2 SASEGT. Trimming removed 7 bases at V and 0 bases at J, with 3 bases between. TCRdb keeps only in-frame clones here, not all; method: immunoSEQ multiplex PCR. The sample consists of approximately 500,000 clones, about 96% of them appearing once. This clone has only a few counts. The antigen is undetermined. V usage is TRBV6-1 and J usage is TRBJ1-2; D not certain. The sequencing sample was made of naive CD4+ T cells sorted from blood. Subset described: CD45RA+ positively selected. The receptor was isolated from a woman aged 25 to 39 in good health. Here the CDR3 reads CASMANYGYTF. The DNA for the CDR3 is TGTGCCAGCATGGCTAACTATGGCTACACCTTC.